This TCR beta chain was sequenced during a study of shared clonotypes between healthy human individuals. Only in-frame clones appear in the TCRdb table, and some are missing; sequencing was by immunoSEQ multiplex PCR. Altogether over a million clones are present, around 98.5% being singletons, with the ten largest covering about 0.4%. Overall study results and limits: Generation probabilities were higher for clonotypes shared across all four sorted-subset donors than for unshared ones. Generally, estimated richness proved larger in naive subsets than it did in memory subsets. Large depth notwithstanding, sorted-subset sequencing proved incomplete by rarefaction.

Details on this clone: Its antigen is unknown.

Germline lookup yields CDR1 SGHRS and CDR2 YFSETQ. The length of the CDR3 is 14 residues. The V gene lost 3 bases and the J gene lost 4 bases, with 11 bases spanning the gap. The sequenced material came from naive CD4+ T cells sorted from blood. Documented subset: CD45RA+ positively selected. The rearrangement links TRBV5-1 to TRBJ2-1; no reliable D call. This TCR derives from a young man in good health. CDR3 sequence reads: CASSYPTVYNEQFF. The CDR3 DNA follows: TGCGCCAGCAGCTACCCGACGGTTTACAATGAGCAGTTCTTC.